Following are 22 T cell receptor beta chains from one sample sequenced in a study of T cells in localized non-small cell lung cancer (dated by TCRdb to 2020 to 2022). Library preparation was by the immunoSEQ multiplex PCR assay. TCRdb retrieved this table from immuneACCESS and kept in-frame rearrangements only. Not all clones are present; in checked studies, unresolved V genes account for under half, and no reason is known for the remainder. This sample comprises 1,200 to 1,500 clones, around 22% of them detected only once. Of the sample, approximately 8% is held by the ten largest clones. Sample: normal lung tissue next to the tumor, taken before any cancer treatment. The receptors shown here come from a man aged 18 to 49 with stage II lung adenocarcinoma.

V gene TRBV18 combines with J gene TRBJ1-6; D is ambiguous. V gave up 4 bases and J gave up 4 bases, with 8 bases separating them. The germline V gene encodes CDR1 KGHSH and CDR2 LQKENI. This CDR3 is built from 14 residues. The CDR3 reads CASSRNLYNSPLHF. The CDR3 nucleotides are TGTGCCAGCTCACGAAACTTATATAATTCACCCCTCCACTTT.

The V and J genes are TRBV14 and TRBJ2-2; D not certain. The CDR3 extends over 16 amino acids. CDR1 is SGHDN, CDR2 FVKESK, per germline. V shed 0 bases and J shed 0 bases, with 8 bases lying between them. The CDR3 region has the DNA TGTGCCAGCAGCCAAGAAGCAGGCGCGAACACCGGGGAGCTGTTTTTT. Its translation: CASSQEAGANTGELFF.

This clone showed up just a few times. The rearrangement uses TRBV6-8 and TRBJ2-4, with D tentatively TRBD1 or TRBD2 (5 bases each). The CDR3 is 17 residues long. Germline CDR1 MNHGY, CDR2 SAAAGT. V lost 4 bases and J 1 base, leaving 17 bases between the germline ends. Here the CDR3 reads CASSSLGTLSAKNIQYF. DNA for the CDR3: TGTGCCAGCAGTTCCCTAGGGACCCTTTCGGCCAAAAACATTCAGTACTTC.

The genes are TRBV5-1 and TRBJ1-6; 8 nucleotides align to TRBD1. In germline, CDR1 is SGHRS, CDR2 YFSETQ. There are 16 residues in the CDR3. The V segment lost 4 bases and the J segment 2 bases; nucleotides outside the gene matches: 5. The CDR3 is CASSPGTGPYNSPLHF. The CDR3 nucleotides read TGCGCCAGCAGCCCGGGGACAGGCCCCTATAATTCACCCCTCCACTTT.

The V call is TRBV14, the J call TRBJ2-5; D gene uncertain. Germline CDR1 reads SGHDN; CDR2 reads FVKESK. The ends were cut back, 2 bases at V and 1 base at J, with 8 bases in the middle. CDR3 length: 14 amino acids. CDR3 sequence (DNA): TGTGCCAGCAGCCAATTGGGTATCCAAGAGACCCAGTACTTC. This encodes CASSQLGIQETQYF. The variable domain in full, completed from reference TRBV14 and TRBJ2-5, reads EAGVTQFPSHSVIEKGQTVTLRCDPISGHDNLYWYRRVMGKEIKFLLHFVKESKQDESGMPNNRFLAERTGGTYSTLKVQPAELEDSGVYFCASSQLGIQETQYFGPGTRLLVL.

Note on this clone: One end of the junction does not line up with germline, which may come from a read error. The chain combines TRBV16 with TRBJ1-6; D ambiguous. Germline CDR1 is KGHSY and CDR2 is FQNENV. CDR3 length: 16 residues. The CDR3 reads CASSQSAISFNSPLHF. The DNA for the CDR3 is TGTGCCAGCAGCCAATCGGCCATTTCCTTTAATTCACCCCTCCACTTT.

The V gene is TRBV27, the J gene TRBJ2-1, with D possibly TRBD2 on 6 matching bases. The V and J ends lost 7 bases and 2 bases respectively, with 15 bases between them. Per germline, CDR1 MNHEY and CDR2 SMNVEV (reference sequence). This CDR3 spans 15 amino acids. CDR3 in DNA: TGTGCCAGCACCCGGAGGGCCGGGCCCTACAATGAGCAGTTCTTC. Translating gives CASTRRAGPYNEQFF.

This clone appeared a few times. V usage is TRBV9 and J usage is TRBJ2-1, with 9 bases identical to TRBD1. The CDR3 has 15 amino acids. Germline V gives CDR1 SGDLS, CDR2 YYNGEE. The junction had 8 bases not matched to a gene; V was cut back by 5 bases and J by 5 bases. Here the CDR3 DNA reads TGTGCCAGCAGTCCCCCCGGGACAGGGAACAATGAGCAGTTCTTC. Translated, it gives CASSPPGTGNNEQFF.

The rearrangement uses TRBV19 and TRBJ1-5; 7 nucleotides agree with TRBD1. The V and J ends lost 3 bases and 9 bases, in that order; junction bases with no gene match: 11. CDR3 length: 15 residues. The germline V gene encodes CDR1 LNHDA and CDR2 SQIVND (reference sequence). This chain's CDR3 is CASSIPGRGILPQHF. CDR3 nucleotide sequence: TGTGCCAGTAGTATCCCCGGCAGGGGGATATTGCCCCAGCATTTT. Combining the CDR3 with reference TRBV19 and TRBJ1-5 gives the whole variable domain DGGITQSPKYLFRKEGQNVTLSCEQNLNHDAMYWYRQDPGQGLRLIYYSQIVNDFQKGDIAEGYSVSREKKESFPLTVTSAQKNPTAFYLCASSIPGRGILPQHFGDGTRLSIL.

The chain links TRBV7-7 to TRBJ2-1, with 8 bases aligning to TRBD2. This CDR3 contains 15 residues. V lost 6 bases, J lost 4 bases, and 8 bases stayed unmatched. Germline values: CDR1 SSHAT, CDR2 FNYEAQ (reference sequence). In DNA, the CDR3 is TGTGCCAGCAGACCGGGCGGGGGGCCTTACAATGAGCAGTTCTTC. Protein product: CASRPGGGPYNEQFF. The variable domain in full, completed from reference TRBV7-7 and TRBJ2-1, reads GAGVSQSPRYKVTKRGQDVTLRCDPISSHATLYWYQQALGQGPEFLTYFNYEAQPDKSGLPSDRFSAERPEGSISTLTIQRTEQRDSAMYRCASRPGGGPYNEQFFGPGTRLTVL.

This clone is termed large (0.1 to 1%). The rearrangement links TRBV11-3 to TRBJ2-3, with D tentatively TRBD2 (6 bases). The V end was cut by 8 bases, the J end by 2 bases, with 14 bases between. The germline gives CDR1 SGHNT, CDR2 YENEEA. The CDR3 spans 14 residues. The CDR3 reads CASGAGGTTDTQYF. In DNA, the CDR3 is TGTGCCAGCGGAGCCGGCGGGACCACAGATACGCAGTATTTT.

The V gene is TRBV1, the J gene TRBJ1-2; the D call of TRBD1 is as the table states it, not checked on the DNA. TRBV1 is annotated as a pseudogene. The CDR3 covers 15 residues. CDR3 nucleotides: TGCGCCAGCAGCCAAGAAGATGCAGACATCTATGGCTACACCTTC. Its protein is CASSQEDADIYGYTF.

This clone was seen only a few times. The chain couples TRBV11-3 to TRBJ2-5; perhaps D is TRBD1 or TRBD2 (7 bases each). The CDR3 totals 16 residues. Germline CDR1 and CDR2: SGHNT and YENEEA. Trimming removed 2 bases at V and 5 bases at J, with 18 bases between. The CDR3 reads CASSLSRGGGLETQYF. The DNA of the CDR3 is TGTGCCAGCAGCTTAAGCCGGGGAGGGGGCCTTGAGACCCAGTACTTC.

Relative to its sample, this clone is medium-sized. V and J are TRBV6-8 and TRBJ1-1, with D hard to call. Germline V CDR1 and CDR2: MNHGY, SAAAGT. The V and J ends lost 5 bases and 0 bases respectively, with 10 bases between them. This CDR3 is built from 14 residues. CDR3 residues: CASSRLQMNTEAFF. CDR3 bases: TGTGCCAGCAGTAGATTACAGATGAACACTGAAGCTTTCTTT.

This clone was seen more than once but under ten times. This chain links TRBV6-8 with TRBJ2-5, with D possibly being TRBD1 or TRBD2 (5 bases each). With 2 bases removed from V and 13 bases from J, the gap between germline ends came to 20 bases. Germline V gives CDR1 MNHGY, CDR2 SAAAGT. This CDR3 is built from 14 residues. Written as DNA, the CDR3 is TGTGCCAGCAGTTACCTCGTCCCCGGGGCCACGGTGTACTTC. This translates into CASSYLVPGATVYF.

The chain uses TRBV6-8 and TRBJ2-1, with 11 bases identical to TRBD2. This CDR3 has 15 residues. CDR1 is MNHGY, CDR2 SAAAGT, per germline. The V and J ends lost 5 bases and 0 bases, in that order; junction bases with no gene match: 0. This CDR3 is CASSTSGGSYNEQFF. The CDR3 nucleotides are TGTGCCAGCAGTACTAGCGGGGGCTCCTACAATGAGCAGTTCTTC.

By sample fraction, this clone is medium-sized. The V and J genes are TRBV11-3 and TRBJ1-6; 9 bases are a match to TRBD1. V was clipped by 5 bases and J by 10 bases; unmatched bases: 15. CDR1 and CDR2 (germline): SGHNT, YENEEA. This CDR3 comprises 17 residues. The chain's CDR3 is CASSTHDRGGQRSPLHF. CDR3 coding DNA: TGTGCCAGCAGCACCCACGACAGGGGGGGCCAGAGATCACCCCTCCACTTT.

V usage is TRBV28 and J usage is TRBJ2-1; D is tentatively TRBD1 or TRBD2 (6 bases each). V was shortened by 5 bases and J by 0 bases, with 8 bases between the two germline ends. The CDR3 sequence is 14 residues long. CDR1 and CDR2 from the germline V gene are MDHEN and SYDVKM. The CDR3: CASSGGHSYNEQFF. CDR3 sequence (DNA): TGTGCCAGCAGTGGGGGGCACTCCTACAATGAGCAGTTCTTC. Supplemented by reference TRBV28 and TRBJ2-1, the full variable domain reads DVKVTQSSRYLVKRTGEKVFLECVQDMDHENMFWYRQDPGLGLRLIYFSYDVKMKEKGDIPEGYSVSREKKERFSLILESASTNQTSMYLCASSGGHSYNEQFFGPGTRLTVL.

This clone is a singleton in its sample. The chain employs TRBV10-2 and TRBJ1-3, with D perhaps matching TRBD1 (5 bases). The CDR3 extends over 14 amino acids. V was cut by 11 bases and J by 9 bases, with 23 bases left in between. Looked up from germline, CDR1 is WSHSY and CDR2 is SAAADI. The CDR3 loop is CAGHLVRWRGTIYF. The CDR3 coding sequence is TGCGCCGGCCACCTGGTTCGGTGGAGGGGCACCATATATTTT.

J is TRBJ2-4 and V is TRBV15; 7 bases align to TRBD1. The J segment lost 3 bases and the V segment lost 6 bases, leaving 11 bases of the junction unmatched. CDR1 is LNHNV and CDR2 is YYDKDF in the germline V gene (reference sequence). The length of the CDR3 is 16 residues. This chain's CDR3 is CATSDDTGADKNIQYF. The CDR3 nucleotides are TGTGCCACCAGTGACGATACAGGGGCAGACAAAAACATTCAGTACTTC.

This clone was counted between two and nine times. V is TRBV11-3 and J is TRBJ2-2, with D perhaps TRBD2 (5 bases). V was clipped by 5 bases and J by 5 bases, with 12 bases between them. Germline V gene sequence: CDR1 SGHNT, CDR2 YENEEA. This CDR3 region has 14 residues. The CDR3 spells CASSRNEGTGELFF. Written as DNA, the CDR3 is TGTGCCAGCAGCCGGAATGAGGGAACCGGGGAGCTGTTTTTT.

CDR3 sequence: CASSYSLGTLRGHEKLFF. In nucleotides, the CDR3 is TGTGCCAGCAGTTACTCGTTGGGTACCTTAAGGGGACATGAAAAACTGTTTTTT. The gene calls are TRBV6-8 and TRBJ1-4; D perhaps matches TRBD1 (5 bases). CDR1 is MNHGY, CDR2 SAAAGT, per germline. CDR3 length: 18 residues. V was cut by 0 bases and J by 6 bases, with 20 bases left in between.